This TCR beta chain was profiled in a study of blood T cells in healthy people across ages. Then a second PCR, running about 6 to 11 cycles, was carried out with a sample-barcoded 5' primer and a J-beta primer mix. TCRdb reprocessed the 5' RACE reads with MiXCR, giving one entry per CDR3 protein. The table lists more than 900,000 distinct CDR3 sequences, about 29% of them singletons. V shed 0 bases and J shed 1 base, with 11 bases lying between them. The germline CDR1 and CDR2 sequences are KGHDR and SFDVKD. This CDR3 is 16 amino acids long. All donors came from Russia, were Caucasian and healthy, and spanned ages about 6 to 100. These records were also assigned to another study, of T cells of mothers and their children. That investigation notes: Whatever RNA was extracted went entirely into cDNA synthesis, at approximately 1.4 ug per 15 ul. With unrelated pairs as the comparison, related mother-child pairs had a slightly higher overlap that was not significant.

The sample taken for sequencing was blood. The chain recombines TRBV24-1 with TRBJ2-5, with D uncertain. This clonotype was sampled from a woman in her forties in good health. The CDR3: CATSDLQAGIQETQYF. The DNA of the CDR3 is TGTGCCACCAGTGATTTGCAGGCAGGAATCCAAGAGACCCAGTACTTC.